Presented here are 27 T cell receptor beta chains from one specimen sequenced in a study of CD8 T cells in Susac syndrome (dated by TCRdb to the late 2010s). Library creation used the immunoSEQ multiplex PCR assay. RNA was extracted using the RNeasy kit, and roughly 0.5 to 1 microgram was reverse transcribed with random hexamers. TCRdb ran its own pipeline on the public reads, namely fastp trimming at Q25 and MiXCR clone calling, and kept in-frame beta chains. Identical CDR3 proteins give one entry, which carries the most common genes and DNA. This sample comprises under 250,000 distinct CDR3 sequences, about 94% of them detected only once. 0.15% of the sample lies in the top ten. The specimen was CD4+ T cells from PBMCs. All receptors come from a human donor with Susac syndrome.

The chain recombines TRBV7-8 with TRBJ1-1; TRBD1 aligns across 7 bases. Germline CDR1 and CDR2: SGHVS and FQNEAQ. CDR3 length equals 17 residues. The V and J ends lost 5 bases and 4 bases, in that order; junction bases with no gene match: 16. CDR3 bases: TGTGCCAGCAGCCCCCCGGCAGGGGGAGTAGGGAGCACTGAAGCTTTCTTT. This translates into CASSPPAGGVGSTEAFF.

This rearrangement joins TRBV6-4 to TRBJ2-1, with TRBD1 matching 8 bases. The V gene end was trimmed by 6 bases and the J gene end by 7 bases; junction bases not matched to a gene: 8. Germline loops: CDR1 MRHNA, CDR2 SNTAGT. This CDR3 contains 14 residues. The CDR3 spells CASSFGQGGNEQFF. CDR3 coding DNA: TGTGCCAGCAGCTTCGGACAGGGTGGGAATGAGCAGTTCTTC.

This clonotype was seen a few times. One junction end does not reproduce the germline sequence, and a read error may be involved. The CDR3 bases are TGCAGTGTCGCTAGGACAGGGGTGAACACCGAAGCTTTCTTT. Translation: CSVARTGVNTEAFF. V gene TRBV29-1 combines with J gene TRBJ1-1; 9 nucleotides line up with TRBD1. The CDR3 runs to 14 residues. Germline values: CDR1 SQVTM, CDR2 ANQGSEA.

This rearrangement joins TRBV10-3 to TRBJ2-1; D uncertain. Per germline, CDR1 ENHRY and CDR2 SYGVKD. Deletions cut 5 bases from V and 7 bases from J, with 12 bases between. The CDR3 consists of 13 residues. CDR3 residues: CAISHSGGNEQFF. The DNA of the CDR3 is TGTGCCATCAGTCACTCTGGTGGGAATGAGCAGTTCTTC.

V and J are TRBV20-1 and TRBJ2-3; 8 positions agree with TRBD1. The CDR3 consists of 13 residues. Unmatched junction bases numbered 8, after V lost 8 bases and J lost 4 bases. CDR1 and CDR2 (germline): DFQATT, SNEGSKA (reference sequence). The CDR3 loop is CSMDRAPPDTQYF. Written as DNA, the CDR3 is TGCAGTATGGACAGGGCCCCCCCAGATACGCAGTATTTT.

V gene TRBV5-4 combines with J gene TRBJ2-7, with 7 nucleotides matching TRBD1. The J segment lost 2 bases and the V segment lost 4 bases, leaving 6 bases of the junction unmatched. This CDR3 has 14 amino acids. Germline CDR1 and CDR2: SGHNT and YYREEE (reference sequence). CDR3 amino acids: CASSPQGDPYEQYF. The DNA for the CDR3 is TGTGCCAGCAGCCCGCAGGGGGACCCCTACGAGCAGTACTTC.

The CDR3 loop is CASSLLAPNTEAFF. In nucleotides, the CDR3 is TGTGCCAGCAGCCTCCTGGCCCCGAACACTGAAGCTTTCTTT. This chain uses TRBV3-1 with TRBJ1-1, with no clear D. This CDR3 spans 14 amino acids. In germline, CDR1 is LGHDT, CDR2 YNNKEL (reference sequence). V lost 4 bases and J 1 base, leaving 10 bases between the germline ends.

The chain joins TRBV10-3 to TRBJ1-2; the D gene is possibly TRBD1 (5 bases). Trimming removed 2 bases from V and 4 bases from J, with 5 bases in between. In germline, CDR1 is ENHRY, CDR2 SYGVKD. The CDR3 is made up of 12 amino acids. CDR3: CAISEGAYGYTF. The CDR3 DNA reads as TGTGCCATCAGTGAGGGGGCCTATGGCTACACCTTC.

The chain uses TRBV2 and TRBJ2-1; D uncertain. Looked up from germline, CDR1 is SNHLY and CDR2 is FYNNEI. This CDR3 spans 12 amino acids. V lost 4 bases and J lost 7, with 8 bases in between. The CDR3 loop reads CASSGAGNEQFF. The CDR3 DNA follows: TGTGCCAGCAGTGGGGCCGGTAATGAGCAGTTCTTC.

Note on this clonotype: A junction end diverges from the germline sequence, so it may reflect a read error. This chain links TRBV20-1 with TRBJ2-7; D is perhaps TRBD1 or TRBD2 (5 bases each). This CDR3 spans 14 amino acids. In germline, CDR1 is DFQATT, CDR2 SNEGSKA (reference sequence). The CDR3 protein is CSAPPRGARTEPYF. The CDR3 nucleotides are TGCAGTGCCCCCCCGAGGGGCGCCCGAACTGAGCCGTACTTC.

The chain carries TRBV7-6 and TRBJ2-7; perhaps TRBD2 as D (5 bases). The length of the CDR3 is 14 residues. Germline V gene data show CDR1 as SGHVS and CDR2 as FNYEAQ. V lost 1 base, J lost 6 bases, and 13 bases lay in between. CDR3 in amino acids: CASSLGREGGEQYF. The CDR3 DNA sequence: TGTGCCAGCAGCTTAGGACGCGAGGGCGGCGAGCAGTACTTC. The variable domain in full, with the rest retrieved from reference TRBV7-6 and TRBJ2-7, is GAGVSQSPRYKVTKRGQDVALRCDPISGHVSLYWYRQALGQGPEFLTYFNYEAQQDKSGLPNDRFSAERPEGSISTLTIQRTEQRDSAMYRCASSLGREGGEQYFGPGTRLTVT.

The chain combines TRBV28 with TRBJ2-4; D call uncertain. CDR1 and CDR2 from the germline V gene are MDHEN and SYDVKM. CDR3 length equals 13 residues. V lost 8 bases to trimming and J lost 3 bases, with 11 bases between them. The CDR3 loop is CASGDGDKNIQYF. The CDR3 nucleotides read TGTGCCAGCGGCGACGGCGACAAAAACATTCAGTACTTC.

The gene calls are TRBV15 and TRBJ1-4; no definite D call. This CDR3 is 13 amino acids long. Between the trimmed V and J ends, which lost 3 bases and 8 bases, there was a span of 10 bases. Germline assignment: CDR1 LNHNV and CDR2 YYDKDF (reference sequence). CDR3 nucleotide sequence: TGTGCCACCAGCAGTGGACGTCGAGAAAAACTGTTTTTT. Encoded protein: CATSSGRREKLFF. Drawing the rest from reference TRBV15 and TRBJ1-4, the complete variable domain is DAMVIQNPRYQVTQFGKPVTLSCSQTLNHNVMYWYQQKSSQAPKLLFHYYDKDFNNEADTPDNFQSRRPNTSFCFLDIRSPGLGDTAMYLCATSSGRREKLFFGSGTQLSVL.

The chain links TRBV6-1 to TRBJ2-2; tentative D call: TRBD1 (6 bases). The germline V gene encodes CDR1 MNHNS and CDR2 SASEGT. This CDR3 has 18 residues. V was trimmed by 4 bases and J by 2 bases, leaving 20 bases between them. The CDR3 region has the DNA TGTGCCAGCAGTGTCGTCCCCGGGACATCCGCCAACACCGGGGAGCTGTTTTTT. The encoded protein is CASSVVPGTSANTGELFF.

The chain joins TRBV9 to TRBJ1-5; TRBD1 agrees at 7 bases. CDR1 is SGDLS and CDR2 is YYNGEE in the germline V gene. The CDR3 extends over 15 amino acids. Trimming took 3 bases from V and 9 from J; bases not matched to a gene: 12. The CDR3 loop reads CASSADPGQQRPQHF. CDR3 in DNA: TGTGCCAGCAGCGCAGACCCGGGACAGCAACGGCCCCAGCATTTT.

The chain joins TRBV7-2 to TRBJ2-7, with 7 bases fitting TRBD1. The CDR3 runs 15 residues. Germline CDR1 reads SGHTA; CDR2 reads FQGNSA. V shed 5 bases and J 3 bases; nucleotides not matched to a gene: 10. CDR3 in amino acids: CASSVVGQAVYEQYF. In nucleotides, the CDR3 is TGTGCCAGCAGCGTCGTCGGACAGGCTGTCTACGAGCAGTACTTC.

This chain links TRBV3-1 with TRBJ2-7, with 9 positions matching TRBD2. The CDR3 is 16 amino acids. In germline, CDR1 is LGHDT, CDR2 YNNKEL (reference sequence). The V and J ends lost 4 bases and 2 bases, in that order; junction bases with no gene match: 9. The CDR3 DNA reads as TGTGCCAGCAGCCCCCTTGGAGCGGGGGGCACCTACGAGCAGTACTTC. It translates to CASSPLGAGGTYEQYF.

The chain couples TRBV20-1 to TRBJ1-2; no clear D. The CDR3 runs to 14 residues. Germline CDR1 reads DFQATT; CDR2 reads SNEGSKA (reference sequence). Trimming left V 6 bases short and J 1 base short, with 15 bases between. CDR3 sequence: CSAYRRTVNYGYTF. CDR3 DNA: TGCAGTGCCTACAGAAGGACCGTTAACTATGGCTACACCTTC.

CDR3 loop: CAWTRDGGGAYEQYF. CDR3 DNA sequence: TGTGCCTGGACCAGAGACGGGGGGGGCGCCTACGAGCAGTACTTC. This chain links TRBV30 with TRBJ2-7, with 8 bases fitting TRBD2. J gave up 2 bases and V 4 bases, and 10 bases lay outside the gene matches. This CDR3 region has 15 residues. The germline V gene has CDR1 GTSNPN and CDR2 SVGIG (reference sequence).

V gene TRBV3-1 combines with J gene TRBJ1-2, with 9 bases lining up with TRBD1. Per the germline V gene, CDR1 is LGHDT and CDR2 is YNNKEL (reference sequence). With V trimmed by 6 bases and J by 7 bases, 9 bases remained unmatched. CDR3 length: 14 amino acids. For the CDR3, the DNA is TGTGCCAGCAGGCGCGGGACAGGGCTGGCTGGCTACACCTTC. Amino acid sequence: CASRRGTGLAGYTF. The full variable domain, completed using reference TRBV3-1 and TRBJ1-2, is DTAVSQTPKYLVTQMGNDKSIKCEQNLGHDTMYWYKQDSKKFLKIMFSYNNKELIINETVPNRFSPKSPDKAHLNLHINSLELGDSAVYFCASRRGTGLAGYTFGSGTRLTVV.

V is TRBV19 and J is TRBJ1-2, with 7 bases lining up with TRBD1. The V and J ends lost 5 bases and 8 bases, in that order; junction bases with no gene match: 5. The CDR3 covers 12 residues. Germline V lookup: CDR1 LNHDA, CDR2 SQIVND (reference sequence). This CDR3 reads CASSVGTAGYTF. The CDR3 DNA follows: TGTGCCAGTAGTGTCGGGACAGCAGGCTACACCTTC.

This chain uses TRBV4-3 with TRBJ1-2; 7 bases are a match to TRBD1. The V segment lost 3 bases and the J segment 7 bases; nucleotides outside the gene matches: 5. This CDR3 is built from 13 residues. Germline CDR1 and CDR2: LGHNA and YSLEER. The CDR3 sequence: CASSHTGEAGYTF. The CDR3 nucleotides read TGCGCCAGCAGCCATACAGGGGAGGCTGGCTACACCTTC.

The rearrangement links TRBV19 to TRBJ1-3; D is uncertain. CDR3 length: 11 amino acids. The germline V and J ends were trimmed by 11 bases and 3 bases, with 8 bases remaining between them. CDR1 and CDR2 from the germline V gene are LNHDA and SQIVND (reference sequence). Here the CDR3 DNA reads TGTGCCGGACGGAGTGGAAACACCATATATTTT. Protein product: CAGRSGNTIYF.

The gene calls are TRBV29-1 and TRBJ2-5; D gene unclear. The CDR3 contains 13 residues. In germline, CDR1 is SQVTM, CDR2 ANQGSEA. Trimming removed 6 bases at V and 5 bases at J, with 16 bases between. CDR3 region: CSVDPTVGETQYF. In DNA, the CDR3 is TGCAGCGTCGACCCGACGGTCGGGGAGACCCAGTACTTC.

This chain joins TRBV5-1 and TRBJ2-3, with D perhaps matching TRBD2 (5 bases). Germline CDR1 reads SGHRS; CDR2 reads YFSETQ. Trimming pared 3 bases from V and 0 bases from J, leaving 14 bases between. This CDR3 has 16 amino acids. The CDR3 reads CASSSGIPRSTDTQYF. The CDR3 DNA follows: TGCGCCAGCAGCTCCGGGATTCCGAGGAGCACAGATACGCAGTATTTT.

V usage is TRBV20-1 and J usage is TRBJ2-5, with TRBD2 as a possible D gene (5 bases). The CDR3 is 12 residues long. Germline V CDR1 and CDR2: DFQATT, SNEGSKA (reference sequence). The V end was cut by 5 bases, the J end by 1 base, with 8 bases between. The CDR3 DNA reads TGCAGTGCTTCTAGCTCCCAAGAGACCCAGTACTTC. Translated: CSASSSQETQYF.

V gene TRBV6-2 or TRBV6-3 combines with J gene TRBJ2-5, with 9 bases aligning to TRBD1. Looked up from germline, CDR1 is MNHEY and CDR2 is SVGEGT. The CDR3 is 15 amino acids. The trim removed 5 bases at V and 4 bases at J, leaving 8 bases unmatched. The CDR3 spells CASSLRTGEGETQYF. The DNA of the CDR3 is TGTGCCAGCAGTCTCCGGACAGGGGAGGGAGAGACCCAGTACTTC.